Here is one T cell receptor beta chain with its context. Its antigen is as yet unknown. This sample is part of a study of identical twins. Study-wide points: Out-of-frame alpha sequences shared between twins exhibited an excess of low generation probability. A lower insertion count was a feature of abundant cord blood beta clonotypes, with no such feature in memory repertoires.

A universal primer binding site was introduced by template switching. The final cDNA contained unique molecular identifiers. TCRdb passed the 5' RACE reads through MiXCR, listing each CDR3 protein once. The table shows roughly 630,000 distinct CDR3 sequences, with roughly 6.6% occurring only once. This CDR3 comprises 14 residues. Looked up from germline, CDR1 is DFQATT and CDR2 is SNEGSKA (reference sequence). With 1 base removed from V and 1 base from J, the gap between germline ends came to 10 bases. The sample was also reused in another study, on yellow fever vaccine responses in identical twins.

The rearrangement links TRBV20-1 to TRBJ2-5; D is possibly TRBD1 or TRBD2 (6 bases each). The sample was PBMCs. The origin of this receptor is a woman under 30 in good health. This CDR3 is CSARVGGPQETQYF. The CDR3 DNA follows: TGCAGTGCTAGAGTGGGGGGCCCCCAAGAGACCCAGTACTTC.